This T cell receptor beta chain was profiled in a study of OX40 agonist ivuxolimab in advanced cancers. On this clone itself: Its specificity is not known.

Study-level results: Certain nonresponders likewise exhibited a low normalized T-cell clonal expansion.

Here immunoSEQ multiplex PCR was the method, and the copy in TCRdb shows in-frame clones only, minus some. The sample carries about 130,000 clones, roughly 91% recorded once. V was pared by 0 bases and J by 10 bases, with 11 bases between. From germline, CDR1 is SGHRS and CDR2 YFSETQ. This CDR3 has 13 amino acids. This chain joins TRBV5-1 and TRBJ2-1; D tentatively fits TRBD1 or TRBD2 (5 bases each). This clonotype was obtained from an adult with an advanced solid tumor such as melanoma, head and neck, liver or kidney cancer. Specimen: CD4+ or CD8+ T cells sorted from blood, collected in a trial of the OX40 agonist ivuxolimab. For the CDR3, the DNA is TGCGCCAGCAGCTTGGGAGGGGTGGGGGAGCAGTTCTTC. Its translation is CASSLGGVGEQFF.